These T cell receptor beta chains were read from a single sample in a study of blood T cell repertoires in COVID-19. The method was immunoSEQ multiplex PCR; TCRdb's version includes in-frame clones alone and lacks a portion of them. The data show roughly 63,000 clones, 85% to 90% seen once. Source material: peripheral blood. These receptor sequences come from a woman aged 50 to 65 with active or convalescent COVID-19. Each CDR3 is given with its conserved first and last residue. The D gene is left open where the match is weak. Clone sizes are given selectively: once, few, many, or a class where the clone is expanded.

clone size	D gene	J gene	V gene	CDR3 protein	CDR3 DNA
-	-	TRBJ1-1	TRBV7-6	CASSARQGSEAFF	TGTGCCAGCAGCGCCCGCCAGGGCTCTGAAGCTTTCTTT
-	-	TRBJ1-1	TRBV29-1	CSVDAGTEAFF	TGCAGCGTTGATGCCGGCACTGAAGCTTTCTTT
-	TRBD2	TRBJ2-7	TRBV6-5	CASSLSGLAGYEQYF	TGTGCCAGCAGTTTAAGCGGACTAGCGGGCTACGAGCAGTACTTC
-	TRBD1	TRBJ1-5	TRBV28	CASSWTDRVYQPQHF	TGTGCCAGCAGTTGGACGGACAGGGTTTATCAGCCCCAGCATTTT
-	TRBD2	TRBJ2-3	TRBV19	CASSTSGSTDTQYF	TGTGCCAGTTCGACTAGCGGGAGCACAGATACGCAGTATTTT
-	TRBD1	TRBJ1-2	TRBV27	CASSFWTGGGFGYTF	TGTGCCAGCAGTTTTTGGACAGGGGGCGGGTTTGGCTACACCTTC
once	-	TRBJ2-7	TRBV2	CASSFNYEQYF	TGTGCCAGCAGTTTCAACTACGAGCAGTACTTC
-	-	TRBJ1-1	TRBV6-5	CASSYRRAGNTEAFF	TGTGCCAGCAGTTACAGGAGGGCAGGGAACACTGAAGCTTTCTTT
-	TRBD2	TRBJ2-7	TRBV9	CASSVAGPGGYEQYF	TGTGCCAGCAGCGTAGCTGGACCGGGAGGTTACGAGCAGTACTTC
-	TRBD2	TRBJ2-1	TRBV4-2	CASSQVRAGGWNEQFF	TGTGCCAGCAGCCAAGTAAGGGCGGGAGGGTGGAATGAGCAGTTCTTC
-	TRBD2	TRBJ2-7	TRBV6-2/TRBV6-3	CASSRRERYYEQYF	TGTGCCAGCAGCCGGCGGGAGCGGTACTACGAGCAGTACTTC
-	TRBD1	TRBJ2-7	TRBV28	CASSLLVDRAGEQYF	TGTGCCAGCAGTTTATTAGTAGACAGGGCTGGCGAGCAGTACTTC
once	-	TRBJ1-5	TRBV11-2	CASSLDVNRPQHF	TGTGCCAGCAGCTTAGACGTTAACAGGCCCCAGCATTTT
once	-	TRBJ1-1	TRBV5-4	CASSSNPGLNTEAFF	TGTGCCAGCAGCTCTAACCCGGGGTTGAACACTGAAGCTTTCTTT
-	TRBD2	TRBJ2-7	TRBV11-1	CASSSGLAPYEQYF	TGTGCCAGCAGCTCGGGACTAGCGCCATACGAGCAGTACTTC
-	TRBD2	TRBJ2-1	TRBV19	CASSPGTTNNEQFF	TGTGCCAGTAGTCCCGGGACTACCAACAATGAGCAGTTCTTC
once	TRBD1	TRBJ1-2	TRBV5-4	CASRQGQVGDYGYTF	TGTGCCAGCAGACAGGGACAGGTGGGGGACTATGGCTACACCTTC
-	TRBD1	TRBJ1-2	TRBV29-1	CSVDYRGYGYTF	TGCAGCGTTGATTACAGGGGCTATGGCTACACCTTC
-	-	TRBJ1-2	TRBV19	CASRVAGDYGYTF	TGTGCCAGTAGGGTAGCCGGGGACTATGGCTACACCTTC
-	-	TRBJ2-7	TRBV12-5	CASGLVLSSGQSSYEQYF	TGTGCTAGTGGTTTGGTTTTGTCCAGCGGGCAGAGCTCCTACGAGCAGTACTTC
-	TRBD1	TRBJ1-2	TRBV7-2	CASSPSLPGQGNYGYTF	TGTGCCAGCAGCCCCTCCTTACCGGGACAGGGGAACTATGGCTACACCTTC
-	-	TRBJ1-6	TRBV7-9	CASSLGDSPLHF	TGTGCCAGCAGCTTAGGAGATTCACCCCTCCACTTT
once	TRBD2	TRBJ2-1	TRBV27	CASSQVAGGSNEQFF	TGTGCCAGCAGCCAAGTAGCGGGAGGTAGTAATGAGCAGTTCTTC
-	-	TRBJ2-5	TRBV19	CASSVRAPSETQYF	TGTGCCAGTAGTGTCAGGGCTCCCTCAGAGACCCAGTACTTC
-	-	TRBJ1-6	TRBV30	CAWSVKAGVNSPLHF	TGTGCCTGGAGTGTCAAGGCAGGGGTTAATTCACCCCTCCACTTT
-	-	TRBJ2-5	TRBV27	CASRLAVRETQYF	TGTGCCAGCAGATTAGCGGTACGGGAGACCCAGTACTTC
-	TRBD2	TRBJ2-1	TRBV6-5	CASSTSGNYNEQFF	TGTGCCAGCAGTACTAGCGGGAACTACAATGAGCAGTTCTTC
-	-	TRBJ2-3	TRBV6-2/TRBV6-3	CASSRNRETDTQYF	TGTGCCAGCAGCCGCAATAGGGAGACAGATACGCAGTATTTT
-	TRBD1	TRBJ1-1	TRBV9	CASSERTGPANTEAFF	TGTGCCAGCAGCGAACGGACAGGGCCCGCGAACACTGAAGCTTTCTTT
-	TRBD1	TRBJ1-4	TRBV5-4	CASSRIQGATNEKLFF	TGTGCCAGCAGCCGGATACAGGGGGCAACTAATGAAAAACTGTTTTTT
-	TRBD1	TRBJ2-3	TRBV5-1	CASSSGTATDTQYF	TGCGCCAGCAGCTCGGGGACAGCCACAGATACGCAGTATTTT
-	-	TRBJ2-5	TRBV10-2	CATLAFQETQYF	TGCGCCACCCTAGCGTTCCAAGAGACCCAGTACTTC
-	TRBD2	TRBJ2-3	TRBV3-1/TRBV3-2	CASTNGGGQYF	TGTGCCAGCACCAATGGGGGGGGGCAGTATTTT
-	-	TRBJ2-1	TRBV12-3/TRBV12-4	CASSYDSNEQFF	TGTGCCAGCAGTTATGACAGCAATGAGCAGTTCTTC
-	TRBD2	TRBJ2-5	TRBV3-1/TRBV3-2	CASRLAGAEETQYF	TGTGCCAGCAGACTAGCGGGAGCCGAAGAGACCCAGTACTTC
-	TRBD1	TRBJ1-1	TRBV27	CASSRIIDWTGSTEAFF	TGTGCCAGCAGTCGAATCATCGACTGGACAGGGAGCACTGAAGCTTTCTTT
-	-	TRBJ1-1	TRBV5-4	CASRVGREMNTEAFF	TGTGCCAGCAGGGTTGGGAGGGAGATGAACACTGAAGCTTTCTTT
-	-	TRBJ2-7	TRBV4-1	CASWPVTYEQYF	TGCGCCAGCTGGCCCGTGACCTACGAGCAGTACTTC
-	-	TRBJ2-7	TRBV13	CASSGDPYEQYF	TGTGCCAGCTCGGGGGACCCCTACGAGCAGTACTTC
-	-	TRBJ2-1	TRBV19	CASIMNPGQIKSGEQFF	TGTGCCAGTATCATGAACCCGGGACAAATAAAATCGGGTGAGCAGTTCTTC
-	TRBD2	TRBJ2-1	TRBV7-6	CASSLARTSGDYNEQFF	TGTGCCAGCAGCTTAGCGAGGACTAGCGGGGACTACAATGAGCAGTTCTTC
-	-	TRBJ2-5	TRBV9	CASSVRPLETQYF	TGTGCCAGCAGCGTCCGTCCCTTAGAGACCCAGTACTTC
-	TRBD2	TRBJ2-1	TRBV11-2	CASSSPGLAGTYNEQFF	TGTGCCAGCAGCTCCCCGGGACTAGCGGGAACCTACAATGAGCAGTTCTTC
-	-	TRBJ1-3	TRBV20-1	CSAPFRNTIYF	TGCAGTGCCCCCTTTAGAAACACCATATATTTT
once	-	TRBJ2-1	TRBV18	CASSPKTVESSYNEQFF	TGTGCCAGCTCACCTAAAACGGTTGAAAGCTCCTACAATGAGCAGTTCTTC
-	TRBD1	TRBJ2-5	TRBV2	CASSAGTGTQETQYF	TGTGCCAGCAGTGCCGGGACAGGGACCCAAGAGACCCAGTACTTC
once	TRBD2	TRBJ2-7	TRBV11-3	CASPNVGTSGRVYEQYF	TGTGCCAGCCCCAACGTAGGGACTAGCGGGAGGGTCTACGAGCAGTACTTC
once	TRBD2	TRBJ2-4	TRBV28	CASSLISGRAIAKNIQYF	TGTGCCAGCAGTTTGATTAGCGGGAGGGCCATTGCCAAAAACATTCAGTACTTC
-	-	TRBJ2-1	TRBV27	CASKRIYPSGPYNEQFF	TGTGCCAGTAAAAGGATCTACCCAAGCGGCCCCTACAATGAGCAGTTCTTC
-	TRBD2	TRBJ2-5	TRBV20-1	CSASTLPASGQETQYF	TGCAGTGCTAGTACCCTCCCGGCTAGCGGTCAAGAGACCCAGTACTTC
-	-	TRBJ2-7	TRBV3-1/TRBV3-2	CASSQGAGLDYEQYF	TGTGCCAGCAGCCAAGGGGCAGGGTTAGACTACGAGCAGTACTTC
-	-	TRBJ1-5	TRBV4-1	CASSQEDGSGRDQPQHF	TGCGCCAGCAGCCAAGAAGATGGATCAGGGAGGGATCAGCCCCAGCATTTT
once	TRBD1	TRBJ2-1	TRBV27	CASSRDSSRNEQFF	TGTGCCAGCAGTCGGGACAGTTCCCGCAATGAGCAGTTCTTC
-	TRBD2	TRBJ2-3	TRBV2	CASSEASGRDTQYF	TGTGCCAGCAGTGAAGCTAGCGGGAGGGATACGCAGTATTTT
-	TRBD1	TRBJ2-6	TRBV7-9	CASSLGTGERSGANVLTF	TGTGCCAGCAGCTTAGGGACAGGGGAACGCTCTGGGGCCAACGTCCTGACTTTC
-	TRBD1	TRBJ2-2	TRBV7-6	CASSHTGGTGELFF	TGTGCCAGCAGCCATACAGGGGGCACCGGGGAGCTGTTTTTT
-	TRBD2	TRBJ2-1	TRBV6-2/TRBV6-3	CASSPVALAGGFSYNEQFF	TGTGCCAGCAGCCCCGTGGCCCTAGCGGGAGGGTTTTCCTACAATGAGCAGTTCTTC